This passage covers 19 T cell receptor beta chains from one sample sequenced in a study of vaccination effects on CD4 cells after COVID-19. Their antigen targets remain unknown. This table comes from immunoSEQ multiplex PCR, and its TCRdb copy is limited to in-frame clones, with some not included. The data contain around 20,000 clones, about 70% of them singletons. In the ViraFEST assay, antigen-specific CD4+ clonotypes were identified by expansion after peptide-pool stimulation. Isolating CD4+ T cells followed around nine days of culture. The specimen was CD4+ T cells from PBMCs cultured with HCoV-229E spike peptides, collected before COVID-19 vaccination. The receptors come from a human donor who received a COVID-19 vaccine.

The rearrangement links TRBV6-1 to TRBJ2-7; TRBD1 matches at 7 bases. The CDR3 extends over 15 amino acids. V lost 1 base and J lost 3; bases outside the gene matches: 6. From germline, CDR1 is MNHNS and CDR2 SASEGT. The CDR3: CASSEEGQLGYEQYF. The DNA for the CDR3 is TGTGCCAGCAGTGAAGAGGGACAGCTCGGCTACGAGCAGTACTTC.

The rearrangement joins TRBV5-4 to TRBJ1-2, with D perhaps TRBD1 (5 bases). V shed 0 bases and J shed 7 bases, with 19 bases lying between them. The CDR3 loop spans 16 amino acids. Germline lookup yields CDR1 SGHNT and CDR2 YYREEE (reference sequence). The chain's CDR3 is CASSLAVPRDHGGYTF. The CDR3, as DNA: TGTGCCAGCAGCTTGGCGGTTCCCAGGGACCATGGTGGCTACACCTTC. The whole variable domain, filled in from reference TRBV5-4 and TRBJ1-2, reads ETGVTQSPTHLIKTRGQQVTLRCSSQSGHNTVSWYQQALGQGPQFIFQYYREEENGRGNFPPRFSGLQFPNYSSELNVNALELDDSALYLCASSLAVPRDHGGYTFGSGTRLTVV.

V usage is TRBV10-1 and J usage is TRBJ2-3, with D perhaps given as TRBD1 or TRBD2 (5 bases each). Germline loops: CDR1 WNHNN, CDR2 SYGVQD (reference sequence). Trimming took 5 bases from V and 3 from J, leaving 9 bases between them. CDR3 length: 13 residues. As DNA, the CDR3 is TGCGCCAGCAGTCGGGGCCTGACAGATACGCAGTATTTT. Translated, it gives CASSRGLTDTQYF.

The rearrangement uses TRBV11-2 and TRBJ2-1; 12 bases match TRBD2. CDR3 length: 16 amino acids. The V gene end was trimmed by 3 bases and the J gene end by 9 bases; junction bases not matched to a gene: 9. Germline V gives CDR1 SGHAT, CDR2 FQNNGV. This CDR3 is CASSFLAGGPLSEQFF. Written as DNA, the CDR3 is TGTGCCAGCAGCTTCCTAGCGGGGGGGCCTCTTAGTGAGCAGTTCTTC.

This clone was seen more than once but under ten times. The V call is TRBV7-9, the J call TRBJ1-2; 8 bases align to TRBD1. Germline CDR1 reads SEHNR; CDR2 reads FQNEAQ (reference sequence). V trimming: 1 base; J trimming: 8 bases; junction bases outside the gene matches: 9. The CDR3 loop spans 15 amino acids. CDR3 in DNA: TGTGCCAGCAGCTTAGATGGACAGGGCTACGGCGGCTACACCTTC. Translation gives CASSLDGQGYGGYTF.

On this clone itself: Distinct nucleotide sequences in the sample also encode this CDR3. This sequence joins TRBV4-2 and TRBJ2-3; TRBD2 agrees at 10 bases. The CDR3 is made up of 17 amino acids. Per germline, CDR1 LGHNA and CDR2 YNFKEQ. Germline trimming cut 0 bases from V and 1 base from J; bases unmatched to any gene: 4. This CDR3 reads CASSQDLSGRGTDTQYF. The CDR3 DNA sequence: TGTGCCAGCAGCCAAGATTTAAGCGGGAGGGGCACAGATACGCAGTATTTT.

This chain connects TRBV5-5 to TRBJ2-2, with a possible D match to TRBD1 (5 bases). Trimming shortened V by 1 base and J by 5 bases, and 9 bases separated the two germline ends. The CDR3 covers 14 residues. Germline V gene data show CDR1 as SGHKS and CDR2 as YYEKEE (reference sequence). The CDR3 is CASSLYRGTGELFF. CDR3 DNA sequence: TGTGCCAGCAGCTTGTATAGGGGTACCGGGGAGCTGTTTTTT.

This clone came up a few times. V is TRBV7-2 and J is TRBJ2-1; D unresolved. There are 13 residues in the CDR3. V lost 3 bases to trimming and J lost 15 bases, with 18 bases between them. CDR1 and CDR2 (germline): SGHTA, FQGNSA. CDR3 bases: TGTGCCAGCAGCTTCGATCGGCAAGGAACTGTGTTCTTC. Its protein product is CASSFDRQGTVFF.

The chain joins TRBV4-1 to TRBJ1-4, with D unclear. Germline assignment: CDR1 MGHRA and CDR2 YSYEKL. Trimming removed 4 bases at V and 0 bases at J, with 15 bases between. There are 17 residues in the CDR3. CDR3 loop: CASSPPLSLATNEKLFF. As DNA, the CDR3 is TGCGCCAGCAGCCCGCCGCTGTCGCTTGCAACTAATGAAAAACTGTTTTTT.

The chain joins TRBV19 to TRBJ2-1, with TRBD2 matching 10 bases. From germline, CDR1 is LNHDA and CDR2 SQIVND (reference sequence). The CDR3 runs to 15 residues. V shed 8 bases, J shed 9 bases, and the junction held 13 bases outside the gene matches. In DNA form, the CDR3 reads TGTGCCAGTTTAAGTCCCCTAGCGGGAGCTGGTGAGCAGTTCTTC. Translated, it gives CASLSPLAGAGEQFF.

The chain joins TRBV9 to TRBJ1-1, with a tentative D call TRBD1 (5 bases). CDR1 is SGDLS, CDR2 YYNGEE, per germline. The length of the CDR3 is 13 residues. Trimming cost V 0 bases and J 8 bases, with 11 bases left between them. The CDR3 is CASSVARTPEAFF. In DNA, the CDR3 is TGTGCCAGCAGCGTAGCCAGGACACCCGAAGCTTTCTTT.

The V gene is TRBV11-2, the J gene TRBJ2-7; D remains ambiguous. The CDR3 spans 14 residues. Deletions cut 0 bases from V and 1 base from J, with 7 bases between. Germline V gene lookup returns CDR1 SGHAT and CDR2 FQNNGV. Here the CDR3 reads CASSLEALSYEQYF. In nucleotides, the CDR3 is TGTGCCAGCAGCTTAGAGGCACTATCCTACGAGCAGTACTTC. The entire variable domain, with the rest obtained from reference TRBV11-2 and TRBJ2-7, is as follows: EAGVAQSPRYKIIEKRQSVAFWCNPISGHATLYWYQQILGQGPKLLIQFQNNGVVDDSQLPKDRFSAERLKGVDSTLKIQPAKLEDSAVYLCASSLEALSYEQYFGPGTRLTVT.

The table lists this clone with a count of one. The chain carries TRBV6-5 and TRBJ1-1; the D gene is possibly TRBD1 (5 bases). This CDR3 is 15 amino acids long. Germline loops: CDR1 MNHEY, CDR2 SVGAGI. V dropped 2 bases and J dropped 0 bases, with 10 bases sitting between them. In DNA, the CDR3 is TGTGCCAGCAGTTACGAGAGGGGCCTGAACACTGAAGCTTTCTTT. This encodes CASSYERGLNTEAFF.

V usage is TRBV19 and J usage is TRBJ2-3, with D hard to call. The CDR3 spans 11 residues. The V and J ends lost 3 bases and 8 bases respectively, with 6 bases between them. Germline assignment: CDR1 LNHDA and CDR2 SQIVND (reference sequence). CDR3 coding DNA: TGTGCCAGTAGTATCCGTTCTACGCAGTATTTT. Amino acids: CASSIRSTQYF.

The V and J genes are TRBV13 and TRBJ2-1; 16 nucleotides match TRBD2. CDR3 length equals 19 residues. With V trimmed by 1 base and J by 5 bases, 8 bases remained unmatched. CDR1 PRHDT and CDR2 FYEKMQ come from the germline V gene (reference sequence). The CDR3, as DNA: TGTGCCAGCAGCTTAGAGGGACTAGCGGGAGGGCCAATAGACAATGAGCAGTTCTTC. Translated: CASSLEGLAGGPIDNEQFF.

The V gene is TRBV18, the J gene TRBJ1-5; TRBD1 matches at 10 bases. The CDR3 is 14 amino acids. Germline V gene sequence: CDR1 KGHSH, CDR2 LQKENI. V dropped 6 bases and J dropped 7; count of bases not matched to a gene: 6. The CDR3 spells CASSPGTGEQPQHF. The CDR3 coding sequence is TGTGCCAGCTCGCCCGGGACAGGGGAACAGCCCCAGCATTTT.

V is TRBV29-1 and J is TRBJ2-1; D is possibly TRBD1 (6 bases). CDR3 length equals 12 residues. Germline V gives CDR1 SQVTM, CDR2 ANQGSEA. The V gene lost 4 bases and the J gene lost 10 bases, with 14 bases spanning the gap. In DNA form, the CDR3 reads TGCAGCGTTGGGCAACAGGGATACGAGCAGTTCTTC. The encoded protein is CSVGQQGYEQFF.

The rearrangement links TRBV18 to TRBJ1-3; D gene uncertain. Per the germline V gene, CDR1 is KGHSH and CDR2 is LQKENI. The CDR3 runs 14 residues. Trimming pared 0 bases from V and 4 bases from J, leaving 7 bases between. CDR3: CASSPPWSGNTIYF. CDR3 in DNA: TGTGCCAGCTCACCACCGTGGTCGGGAAACACCATATATTTT.

The genes are TRBV6-5 and TRBJ2-7, with 8 bases matching TRBD1. With 4 bases clipped from V and 5 bases from J, the junction kept 7 bases outside the gene matches. Germline V gene data show CDR1 as MNHEY and CDR2 as SVGAGI. This CDR3 region has 14 residues. The CDR3 reads CASSFGQGRNEQYF. The CDR3, as DNA: TGTGCCAGCAGTTTCGGACAGGGACGCAACGAGCAGTACTTC.